A single sample is the source of the 32 T cell receptor beta chains below, sequenced in a study of tumor-infiltrating lymphocytes in primary liver carcinoma. Co-extraction of RNA and DNA was performed on roughly 20-33 mg of unsorted bulk tissue. With a constant-region primer, TCR beta cDNA was made from roughly 500 ng of total RNA. Sequencing libraries for TCR beta derived from three nested multiplex PCR rounds that used slightly modified ARM-PCR. Two initial PCR rounds of approximately 10 cycles each paired TRBV1-TRBV30 forward primers with a C-beta reverse primer. From the multiplex PCR reads, TCRdb called clonotypes with MiXCR, one entry per CDR3 protein. Of roughly 120,000 distinct CDR3 sequences in the sample, 60% to 70% were seen once. Sample: liver tumor tissue from sampling region 1. The subset was: tumor region T1, superior pole. The receptor source for this set is an older woman with primary liver carcinoma and hepatitis B virus infection.

Remarks on this clonotype: A much larger clone sits a single nucleotide away, making a read error possible. The chain joins TRBV29-1 to TRBJ1-1; 7 nucleotides line up with TRBD1. The length of the CDR3 is 13 residues. Germline assignment: CDR1 SQVTM and CDR2 ANQGSEA. V lost 4 bases, J lost 1 base, and 3 bases stayed unmatched. CDR3 amino acids: CSVGGQPNTEAFF. CDR3 DNA: TGCAGCGTTGGGGGACAGCCGAACACTGAAGCTTTCTTT. Variable domain in full (rest from reference TRBV29-1 and TRBJ1-1): SAVISQKPSRDICQRGTSLTIQCQVDSQVTMMFWYRQQPGQSLTLIATANQGSEATYESGFVIDKFPISRPNLTFSTLTVSNMSPEDSSIYLCSVGGQPNTEAFFGQGTRLTVV.

The table lists this clonotype with many counts. J is TRBJ2-1 and V is TRBV6-2 or TRBV6-3; D ambiguous. V was pared by 2 bases and J by 4 bases, with 21 bases between. CDR1 and CDR2 from the germline V gene are MNHEY and SVGEGT. CDR3 size: 18 residues. In nucleotides, the CDR3 is TGTGCCAGCAGTTACCTGGTTCTAAGCCGAACTTCTTACAATGAGCAGTTCTTC. This codes for CASSYLVLSRTSYNEQFF.

As to this clonotype: The germline gene is not matched at one end of the junction; a read error may be the cause. This rearrangement joins TRBV5-4 to TRBJ1-1, with D unclear. The CDR3 is 13 residues long. The germline gives CDR1 SGHNT, CDR2 YYREEE (reference sequence). In nucleotides, the CDR3 is TGTGCCAGCGGCTTGCGGACGAATACTGAAGCTTTCTTT. This sequence encodes CASGLRTNTEAFF.

In the case of this clonotype: The CDR3 carries no conserved terminal phenylalanine or tryptophan, so it likely arises from a read error. V gene TRBV12-3 or TRBV12-4 combines with J gene TRBJ1-1; possibly TRBD1 for D (5 bases). V shed 8 bases and J shed 5 bases, with 15 bases lying between them. CDR3 length: 13 residues. DNA of the CDR3: TGTGCCAGCGTTGTAGGGGCGGGAACTGAAGCTTTCTCT. It codes for CASVVGAGTEAFS.

This clonotype was seen a few times. Just one base apart from a much larger clone, this may be a read error. The V call is TRBV12-3 or TRBV12-4, the J call TRBJ2-7, with D unclear. The CDR3 totals 14 residues. The CDR3, as DNA: TGTGCCAGCAGTTTAGGGCTACTCACCTACGAGAAGTACTTC. Its translation is CASSLGLLTYEKYF.

The chain has TRBV11-2 and TRBJ1-2; 8 bases map to TRBD1. V was pared by 8 bases and J by 7 bases, with 12 bases of the junction left unmatched. CDR1 is SGHAT and CDR2 is FQNNGV in the germline V gene. The CDR3 length is 14 residues. CDR3 sequence reads: CASCTAQGAGGYTF. CDR3 nucleotides: TGTGCCAGCTGTACTGCCCAGGGGGCAGGTGGCTACACCTTC.

This clonotype showed up many times. The V and J genes are TRBV7-8 and TRBJ2-1; perhaps D is TRBD1 or TRBD2 (5 bases each). Germline values: CDR1 SGHVS, CDR2 FQNEAQ. This CDR3 is built from 16 residues. With 1 base removed from V and 4 bases from J, the gap between germline ends came to 14 bases. CDR3 in amino acids: CASSLVGGLVYNEQFF. The DNA of the CDR3 is TGTGCCAGCAGCTTAGTTGGGGGTCTAGTTTACAATGAGCAGTTCTTC.

This clonotype was recorded at least ten times. The chain has TRBV6-6 and TRBJ2-7; unclear D gene. The CDR3 is 13 residues long. Germline lookup yields CDR1 MNHNY and CDR2 SVGAGI (reference sequence). V was clipped by 1 base and J by 5 bases, with 9 bases between them. The CDR3 reads CASSYWLFDEQYF. CDR3 DNA sequence: TGTGCCAGCAGTTACTGGCTATTCGACGAGCAGTACTTC.

Concerning this clonotype: It may be a read error: a sequence one base away is much more abundant. The chain combines TRBV10-2 with TRBJ2-5; D not certain. Deletions cut 2 bases from V and 3 bases from J, with 7 bases between. CDR3 length equals 13 residues. From germline, CDR1 is WSHSY and CDR2 SAAADI. The CDR3 DNA reads as TGCGCCAGCAGTGAGCTAGGGAAAGAGACCCAGTACTTC. It yields the protein CASSELGKETQYF.

This clonotype has at least ten counts. The V call is TRBV12-3 or TRBV12-4, the J call TRBJ1-6, with 7 nucleotides matching TRBD1. The ends lost 6 bases at V and 6 bases at J; junction bases unmatched: 5. The CDR3 consists of 14 residues. CDR3 sequence reads: CASRSTGINSPLHF. DNA for the CDR3: TGTGCCAGCAGATCGACAGGGATTAATTCACCCCTCCACTTT.

In its sample, this clonotype was seen many times. This sequence joins TRBV7-9 and TRBJ2-1; 10 bases align to TRBD2. V gave up 4 bases and J gave up 8 bases; unmatched junction bases: 11. CDR1 SEHNR and CDR2 FQNEAQ come from the germline V gene (reference sequence). The CDR3 spans 16 residues. The CDR3, as DNA: TGTGCCAGCAGCTCATGGGGAGCGGGAGGGCCTGATGAGCAGTTCTTC. It yields the protein CASSSWGAGGPDEQFF.

V gene TRBV7-9 combines with J gene TRBJ1-3, with D unclear. Germline V gene data show CDR1 as SEHNR and CDR2 as FQNEAQ (reference sequence). The CDR3 length is 14 residues. V gave up 4 bases and J gave up 0 bases, with 7 bases separating them. This CDR3 reads CASSSTLSGNTIYF. CDR3 bases: TGTGCCAGCAGCTCCACCCTCTCTGGAAACACCATATATTTT.

Comments on this clonotype: The junction departs from the called germline gene at one end, perhaps through a read error. The chain recombines TRBV29-1 with TRBJ2-2, with a tentative D call TRBD1 (6 bases). The CDR3 runs to 14 residues. CDR1 SQVTM and CDR2 ANQGSEA come from the germline V gene. CDR3 DNA sequence: TGCAGCGCAACAGGGCTTCTGGACACCGGGGAGCTGTTCTTT. Its protein is CSATGLLDTGELFF.

The chain uses TRBV5-5 and TRBJ2-7, with 9 bases lining up with TRBD1. Germline-derived CDR1 and CDR2 are SGHKS and YYEKEE (reference sequence). The CDR3 contains 15 residues. The V segment lost 0 bases and the J segment 4 bases; nucleotides outside the gene matches: 5. In DNA, the CDR3 is TGTGCCAGCAGCTTGGGGGGACAGGGACCTTACGAGCAGTACTTC. Translating it yields CASSLGGQGPYEQYF.

Concerning this clonotype itself: Just one base apart from a much larger clone, this may be a read error. The gene calls are TRBV7-9 and TRBJ2-7, with a weak D call TRBD1 (5 bases). Trimming removed 5 bases at V and 2 bases at J, with 13 bases between. The CDR3 is 14 residues long. CDR1 is SEHNR, CDR2 FQNEAQ, per germline (reference sequence). The CDR3 DNA reads as TGTGCCAGCAGCCTTGAACAGGAGCCCTACGAGCAGTACTTC. This gives the protein CASSLEQEPYEQYF. The complete variable domain, with remaining parts taken from reference TRBV7-9 and TRBJ2-7, reads DTGVSQNPRHKITKRGQNVTFRCDPISEHNRLYWYRQTLGQGPEFLTYFQNEAQLEKSRLLSDRFSAERPKGSFSTLEIQRTEQGDSAMYLCASSLEQEPYEQYFGPGTRLTVT.

This clonotype qualifies as medium-sized. The rearrangement joins TRBV11-2 to TRBJ2-2; D is undetermined. Germline V CDR1 and CDR2: SGHAT, FQNNGV. The CDR3 is 15 residues long. The V gene lost 2 bases and the J gene lost 0 bases, with 7 bases spanning the gap. The CDR3, as DNA: TGTGCCAGCAGCTTATTCGGGCCGAACACCGGGGAGCTGTTTTTT. Translated, it gives CASSLFGPNTGELFF.

A word on this clonotype: A much larger clone differs by one base, so this may be a read error. The chain is built from TRBV28 and TRBJ2-7; possibly TRBD2 for D (5 bases). The CDR3 has 15 residues. The V end lost 5 bases, the J end lost 7 bases, and 21 bases lay between the germline ends. CDR1 and CDR2 from the germline V gene are MDHEN and SYDVKM. CDR3 in amino acids: CASSVGGSRDREQYF. As DNA, the CDR3 is TGTGCCAGCAGTGTGGGTGGCAGCCGGGATCGGGAGCAGTACTTC.

The V and J genes are TRBV5-1 and TRBJ2-5; D unresolved. This CDR3 comprises 13 residues. Trimming pared 4 bases from V and 1 base from J, leaving 8 bases between. The germline V gene has CDR1 SGHRS and CDR2 YFSETQ. The CDR3 bases are TGCGCCAGCAGCCTCCACGGCCAAGAGACCCAGTACTTC. This sequence encodes CASSLHGQETQYF.

The V call is TRBV11-2, the J call TRBJ2-1, with a tentative D call TRBD2 (6 bases). This CDR3 comprises 15 residues. CDR1 and CDR2 from the germline V gene are SGHAT and FQNNGV. Trimming stripped 7 bases from V and 8 bases from J, with 21 bases between. CDR3 sequence: CASTLRGREFDEQFF. DNA for the CDR3: TGTGCCAGCACCCTGCGGGGCAGGGAATTCGATGAGCAGTTCTTC.

In the case of this clonotype: The junction departs from the called germline gene at one end, perhaps through a read error. The chain carries TRBV29-1 and TRBJ1-1; D is ambiguous. The CDR3 runs 10 residues. Per germline, CDR1 SQVTM and CDR2 ANQGSEA. This CDR3 reads CSGLKTEAFF. CDR3 DNA: TGCAGTGGATTGAAGACTGAAGCTTTCTTT.

On this clonotype: Given a much more abundant clone one base away, this may be a read error. The CDR3 does not close with the conserved phenylalanine or tryptophan, likely indicating a read error. The rearrangement links TRBV4-1 to TRBJ1-4, with TRBD1 matching 10 bases. The CDR3 extends over 15 amino acids. The V gene end was trimmed by 1 base and the J gene end by 10 bases; junction bases not matched to a gene: 6. Germline CDR1 is MGHRA and CDR2 is YSYEKL. In DNA form, the CDR3 reads TGCGCCAGCAGCCAAGTTGGGGACAGGGGCCTAAAACTGTTTTTA. Amino acids: CASSQVGDRGLKLFL.

Of note for this clonotype: One junction end does not reproduce the germline sequence, and a read error may be involved. The chain has TRBV29-1 and TRBJ1-6, with D maybe TRBD1 (6 bases). The CDR3 has 13 amino acids. Germline V gives CDR1 SQVTM, CDR2 ANQGSEA. The CDR3 sequence is CSLTQGANSLLHF. The CDR3 nucleotides are TGCAGCCTGACACAGGGAGCCAATTCACTCCTCCACTTT.

Comments on this clonotype: A read error is possible here, since a much larger clone lies one base away. This chain connects TRBV29-1 to TRBJ2-7; D call uncertain. This CDR3 has 14 residues. The germline V gene has CDR1 SQVTM and CDR2 ANQGSEA. Written as DNA, the CDR3 is TGCAGCGTTGAAGATCGTACAGTCTCCTACGAGGAGTACTTC. It translates to CSVEDRTVSYEEYF.

A remark on this clonotype: A junction end diverges from the germline sequence, so it may reflect a read error. The chain uses TRBV11-2 and TRBJ2-2, with a weak D call TRBD1 (6 bases). The germline CDR1 and CDR2 sequences are SGHAT and FQNNGV. The CDR3 totals 15 residues. The CDR3 region is CVSSLHRENAGDLFF. DNA for the CDR3: TGTGTCAGCAGCTTACACAGGGAGAACGCCGGGGACCTGTTTTTT.

This clonotype was observed many times. The chain combines TRBV6-5 with TRBJ2-3, with D possibly being TRBD2 (6 bases). The CDR3 is 15 amino acids. Germline values: CDR1 MNHEY, CDR2 SVGAGI. Trimming left V 0 bases short and J 6 bases short, with 13 bases between. CDR3 loop: CASSYSETRADTQYF. CDR3 DNA: TGTGCCAGCAGTTACTCGGAGACTAGGGCGGATACGCAGTATTTT.

Note on this clonotype: A much larger clone is a single base away; this may be a read error. The chain couples TRBV28 to TRBJ2-7; the D is unclear. The CDR3 extends over 13 amino acids. Germline CDR1 MDHEN, CDR2 SYDVKM. The CDR3 sequence: CTSSSTATYEQYF. The CDR3 DNA sequence: TGTACCAGCAGTTCAACGGCTACCTACGAGCAGTACTTC.

This clonotype was seen once. The conserved phenylalanine or tryptophan is not found at the CDR3 terminus, so this likely reflects a read error. This chain uses TRBV4-2 with TRBJ1-4; perhaps TRBD1 as D (5 bases). Between the trimmed V and J ends, which lost 0 bases and 7 bases, there was a span of 15 bases. The germline V gene encodes CDR1 LGHNA and CDR2 YNFKEQ. This CDR3 region has 16 residues. The CDR3 spells CASSQDWGEVLEKLFL. The CDR3 DNA follows: TGTGCCAGCAGCCAAGATTGGGGGGAGGTTCTTGAAAAACTGTTTCTT.

Comment on this clonotype: A much larger clone differs from this one at a single base, so this may be a read error. The chain joins TRBV12-3 or TRBV12-4 to TRBJ1-1, with D unresolved. CDR3 length: 13 residues. CDR3 DNA: TGTGCCAGCAGTTTAGTTGTGAACACTGAAGCTTCCTTT. Protein sequence: CASSLVVNTEASF.

Of note for this clonotype: A much larger clonotype is one base distant, so this may be a read error. This sequence joins TRBV12-3 or TRBV12-4 and TRBJ1-5; weak D call: TRBD1 (5 bases). The CDR3 sequence is 15 residues long. The CDR3 bases are TGTGCCAGCAGTTTAGGACAGCATAGCATTCAGCCCCAGCATTTT. It is translated as CASSLGQHSIQPQHF.

J is TRBJ1-3 and V is TRBV28; D remains unclear. The CDR3 sequence is 15 residues long. Per germline, CDR1 MDHEN and CDR2 SYDVKM. Trimming cost V 6 bases and J 6 bases, with 18 bases left between them. Here the CDR3 reads CASSPLWPTVNTIYF. CDR3 coding DNA: TGTGCCAGCAGCCCATTGTGGCCTACTGTAAACACCATATATTTT.

The chain links TRBV29-1 to TRBJ1-1, with 7 bases lining up with TRBD1. The CDR3 sequence is 13 residues long. Germline-derived CDR1 and CDR2 are SQVTM and ANQGSEA. The CDR3 sequence is CRTRGQMNTEAFF. The CDR3 DNA sequence: TGCAGAACTAGGGGACAGATGAACACTGAAGCTTTCTTT.

The rearrangement joins TRBV6-5 to TRBJ2-7; TRBD2 aligns across 10 bases. Germline CDR1 and CDR2: MNHEY and SVGAGI. The CDR3 length is 17 residues. The trim removed 7 bases at V and 0 bases at J, leaving 12 bases unmatched. CDR3 sequence: CASMPAGGPSSSYEQYF. CDR3 DNA sequence: TGTGCCAGCATGCCAGCGGGAGGGCCCTCAAGCTCCTACGAGCAGTACTTC.